The present T cell receptor (beta chain) was sequenced within a study of shared clonotypes between healthy human individuals. Study results and limitations: It was anticipated that sequencing depth would influence how many clonotypes donors shared. The represented genetic and exposure-history diversity was limited by the small number of donors.

Comments on this clone: Its antigen is not known.

Over several immunoSEQ plates, each subset's genomic DNA was distributed in even portions. The replicate PCRs on unsorted PBMC were given about 0.3 ug DNA, which is 25,000 to 35,000 T cell genomes. TCRdb's table, derived via immunoSEQ multiplex PCR, lists solely in-frame clones and lacks some. This table has about 490,000 clones, over 75% appearing once. Material: PBMCs. The sequence derives from a woman between 35 and 50 years old in good health. Some clones in this sample may be carry-over from other donors' samples.

The CDR3 nucleotides read TGTGCCAGCAGTTTATCCCTCTACGAGCAGTACTTC. This translates into CASSLSLYEQYF. The chain joins TRBV28 to TRBJ2-7; unclear D gene. V shed 1 base and J shed 3 bases, with 4 bases lying between them. This CDR3 has 12 amino acids. In germline, CDR1 is MDHEN, CDR2 SYDVKM.